The 20 T cell receptor beta chains listed next were all sequenced from one sample in a study of tumor-infiltrating lymphocytes in primary liver carcinoma. The investigators made TCR beta cDNA from 500 ng total RNA, using a constant-region primer. The TCR beta library was amplified through three nested multiplex PCR rounds in a modified ARM-PCR procedure. Both of the initial two PCR rounds ran for approximately 10 cycles and employed TRBV1-TRBV30 forward primers alongside a C-beta reverse primer. TCRdb reprocessed the multiplex PCR reads with MiXCR, giving one entry per CDR3 protein. The sample yields about 210,000 distinct CDR3 sequences, less than 75% seen once. Unsorted whole blood supplied the RNA, and germline DNA was extracted too. Sequenced: peripheral blood. These receptors all come from a woman in her sixties with primary liver carcinoma and hepatitis B virus infection.

V and J are TRBV6-5 and TRBJ2-7; D gene ambiguous. Germline V gene sequence: CDR1 MNHEY, CDR2 SVGAGI. This CDR3 spans 11 amino acids. V was cut by 10 bases and J by 9 bases, with 16 bases left in between. This CDR3 reads CAIRKGIWQYF. CDR3 nucleotide sequence: TGTGCCATCAGAAAAGGGATCTGGCAGTACTTC.

This clonotype was observed many times. This rearrangement joins TRBV6-1 to TRBJ2-3; the match to TRBD2 covers 10 bases. With V trimmed by 5 bases and J by 6 bases, 5 bases remained unmatched. The CDR3 sequence is 14 residues long. In germline, CDR1 is MNHNS, CDR2 SASEGT. The CDR3: CASSLLAGFDTQYF. CDR3 sequence (DNA): TGTGCCAGCAGTCTACTAGCGGGATTTGATACGCAGTATTTT.

Of note for this clonotype: At one of its ends the junction is not consistent with the germline gene, which may arise from a read error. The rearrangement joins TRBV11-3 to TRBJ1-1; D is possibly TRBD1 (5 bases). Per the germline V gene, CDR1 is SGHNT and CDR2 is YENEEA. The CDR3 runs to 16 residues. The DNA for the CDR3 is TGTGCCAGCGGCTTAGCTCTGGGGGGTACGAACACTGAAGCTTTCTTT. This gives the protein CASGLALGGTNTEAFF.

The V gene is TRBV7-3, the J gene TRBJ2-1, with TRBD2 identical over 7 bases. With 1 base clipped from V and 4 bases from J, the junction kept 19 bases outside the gene matches. Germline V CDR1 and CDR2: SGHTA, FQGTGA. This CDR3 is 20 amino acids long. CDR3 sequence: CASSLIQGGSSPVLYNEQFF. As DNA, the CDR3 is TGTGCCAGCAGCTTAATACAAGGCGGGAGTTCCCCCGTTTTATACAATGAGCAGTTCTTC.

This clonotype was counted at least ten times. The V gene is TRBV4-1, the J gene TRBJ1-5; D gene unclear. Trimming pared 5 bases from V and 0 bases from J, leaving 11 bases between. This CDR3 is built from 15 residues. Germline CDR1 and CDR2: MGHRA and YSYEKL. CDR3 sequence (DNA): TGCGCCAGCAGCGAGTACACCTCTAGCAATCAGCCCCAGCATTTT. Amino acids: CASSEYTSSNQPQHF.

Comment on this clonotype: Its ends do not fully match the called genes, so a read error is possible. The V and J genes are TRBV29-1 and TRBJ2-4, with D unclear. The CDR3 sequence is 11 residues long. CDR1 is SQVTM and CDR2 is ANQGSEA in the germline V gene. The CDR3: CRVEGSDIQYF. CDR3 nucleotide sequence: TGCAGAGTTGAAGGCAGTGACATTCAGTACTTC.

Turning to this clonotype: One junction end disagrees with the germline gene, perhaps due to a read error. V is TRBV10-2 and J is TRBJ1-6; D is unresolved. Germline V gives CDR1 WSHSY, CDR2 SAAADI. The CDR3 length is 14 residues. This CDR3 is CTSSEGGNNSPFHF. The CDR3 DNA follows: TGCACCAGCAGTGAGGGAGGGAATAATTCACCCTTCCACTTT.

The chain has TRBV19 and TRBJ1-2, with a tentative D call TRBD1 (6 bases). The ends were cut back, 3 bases at V and 1 base at J, with 12 bases in the middle. Germline CDR1 is LNHDA and CDR2 is SQIVND (reference sequence). This CDR3 is 15 amino acids long. CDR3 residues: CASSISSRGNYGYTF. The CDR3 DNA reads TGTGCCAGTAGTATTTCGAGCAGGGGTAACTATGGCTACACCTTC.

This chain joins TRBV28 and TRBJ1-2, with 8 bases fitting TRBD1. J was trimmed by 8 bases and V by 3 bases; bases with no gene match: 14. Germline CDR1 MDHEN, CDR2 SYDVKM. There are 16 residues in the CDR3. The CDR3 DNA follows: TGTGCCAGCAGTTTCCCTGGACAGGGAAGATTGGGAGGCTACACCTTC. Amino acids: CASSFPGQGRLGGYTF.

To note about this clonotype: One end of the junction varies from germline; a read error may be responsible. The gene calls are TRBV5-6 and TRBJ1-5, with a tentative D call TRBD1 (5 bases). Germline-derived CDR1 and CDR2 are SGHDT and YYEEEE. The CDR3 runs 17 residues. The CDR3 region has the DNA TGTGCCAGCACCTTGGCCGGGGCAGCCACGGGCAATCAGCCCCAACATTTT. It encodes CASTLAGAATGNQPQHF.

Remarks on this clonotype: A much more abundant neighbour one base away suggests this may be a read error. Written as DNA, the CDR3 is TGCGCCAGCAGCCAATGGACAGGATTGAACACTGAAGCTTTCTTT. Its protein is CASSQWTGLNTEAFF. The J gene is TRBJ1-1, the V gene TRBV4-1, with 7 bases lining up with TRBD1. CDR3 size: 15 residues. Losses at the gene ends were 2 bases for V and 0 bases for J; bases not matched to a gene: 3. Germline V gene lookup returns CDR1 MGHRA and CDR2 YSYEKL.

This clonotype is a singleton in its sample. A read error may explain this, as a much larger clone is one base away. The chain uses TRBV6-5 and TRBJ2-2; the match to TRBD1 covers 8 bases. Germline CDR1 is MNHEY and CDR2 is SVGAGI. This CDR3 is built from 15 residues. Germline trimming cut 9 bases from V and 5 bases from J; bases unmatched to any gene: 11. The CDR3 spells CARSTQGANTGELFF. CDR3 coding DNA: TGTGCCAGAAGTACCCAGGGGGCTAATACCGGGGAGCTGTTTTTT.

This clonotype came up many times. The J gene is TRBJ2-5, the V gene TRBV11-3; D not certain. The CDR3 sequence is 9 residues long. V lost 10 bases and J lost 6, with 6 bases in between. Germline V gene lookup returns CDR1 SGHNT and CDR2 YENEEA. This chain's CDR3 is CATRKTQYF. CDR3 DNA: TGTGCCACCCGAAAGACCCAGTACTTC. The entire variable domain, with the rest obtained from reference TRBV11-3 and TRBJ2-5, is as follows: EAGVVQSPRYKIIEKKQPVAFWCNPISGHNTLYWYLQNLGQGPELLIRYENEEAVDDSQLPKDRFSAERLKGVDSTLKIQPAELGDSAVYLCATRKTQYFGPGTRLLVL.

Turning to this clonotype: Since a much larger clone is just one base distant, this may be a read error. It is likely a read error, because the conserved phenylalanine at the end of the CDR3 is missing. No DNA is shown, since the ends of the CDR3 on it are uncertain; the CDR3 is the one TCRdb lists. The CDR3 spells CASSQDQVTKSEFL. J is TRBJ2-1 and V is TRBV4-1. Germline lookup yields CDR1 MGHRA and CDR2 YSYEKL. The CDR3 is 14 amino acids in total, end residues counted.

Remarks on this clonotype: The junction differs from germline at one of its ends, possibly a read error. J is TRBJ2-3 and V is TRBV12-5; D possibly corresponds to TRBD2 (5 bases). Looked up from germline, CDR1 is LGHNT and CDR2 is FRNRAP. This CDR3 has 14 residues. CDR3 DNA: TGTGCTAGTGGTCTCCCCTCCACTAGGGATACGCATTATTTT. This translates into CASGLPSTRDTHYF.

In the case of this clonotype: With a much larger clone just one base away, this may be a read error. The rearrangement links TRBV12-3 or TRBV12-4 to TRBJ1-5; D not resolved. The CDR3 is 12 amino acids. The V end lost 7 bases, the J end lost 4 bases, and 8 bases lay between the germline ends. CDR3 in DNA: TGTGCCAGCAACCGCTTTAATCAGCCCCAGCATTTT. It translates to CASNRFNQPQHF.

The chain recombines TRBV7-9 with TRBJ1-2, with 9 bases identical to TRBD1. The J segment lost 3 bases and the V segment lost 2 bases, leaving 4 bases of the junction unmatched. The V gene's germline CDR1 is SEHNR and CDR2 FQNEAQ (reference sequence). The CDR3 length is 15 residues. The CDR3 protein is CASSLLGQGHYGYTF. CDR3 sequence (DNA): TGTGCCAGCAGCTTATTAGGACAGGGGCACTATGGCTACACCTTC.

The chain joins TRBV29-1 to TRBJ2-1; TRBD1 is a possible D gene (6 bases). Trimming cost V 8 bases and J 13 bases, with 30 bases left between them. Germline values: CDR1 SQVTM, CDR2 ANQGSEA. The CDR3 runs to 15 residues. CDR3 coding DNA: TGCAGCTCCCTACCCTGGGGGCGGAACCAAGAGACCCAGTTCTTC. Translation gives CSSLPWGRNQETQFF.

About this clonotype: The germline gene is not matched at one end of the junction; a read error may be the cause. J is TRBJ2-1 and V is TRBV11-2; D unclear. Germline V gene data show CDR1 as SGHAT and CDR2 as FQNNGV. This CDR3 contains 14 residues. The CDR3 nucleotides are TGTGCCAGCAGCTTAGGGAGAGATTACAATGTGCAGTTCTTC. It encodes CASSLGRDYNVQFF.

This clonotype appeared many times. The genes are TRBV6-6 and TRBJ2-7, with D unclear. From germline, CDR1 is MNHNY and CDR2 SVGAGI (reference sequence). The V end was cut by 5 bases, the J end by 0 bases, with 20 bases between. There are 17 residues in the CDR3. The CDR3 is CASSHYPGQQSSYEQYF. The CDR3 nucleotides read TGTGCCAGCAGTCACTACCCTGGGCAGCAGAGCTCCTACGAGCAGTACTTC.